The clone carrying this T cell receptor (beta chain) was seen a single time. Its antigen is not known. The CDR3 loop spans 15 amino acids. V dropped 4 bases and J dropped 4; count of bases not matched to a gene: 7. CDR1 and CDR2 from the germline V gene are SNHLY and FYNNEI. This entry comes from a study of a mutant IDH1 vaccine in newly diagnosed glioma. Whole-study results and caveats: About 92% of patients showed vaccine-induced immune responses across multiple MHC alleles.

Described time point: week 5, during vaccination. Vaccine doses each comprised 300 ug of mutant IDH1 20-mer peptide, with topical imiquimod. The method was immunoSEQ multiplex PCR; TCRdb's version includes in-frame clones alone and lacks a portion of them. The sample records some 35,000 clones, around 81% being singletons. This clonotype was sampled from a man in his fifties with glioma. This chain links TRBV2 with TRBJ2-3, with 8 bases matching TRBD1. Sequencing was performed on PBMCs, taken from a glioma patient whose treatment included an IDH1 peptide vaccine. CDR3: CASSANRGFADTQYF. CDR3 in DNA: TGTGCCAGCAGTGCGAACAGGGGGTTCGCAGATACGCAGTATTTT.